These 10 T cell receptor beta chains came from one sample sequenced in a study of blood T cells in healthy people across ages. Then a second PCR, running about 6 to 11 cycles, was carried out with a sample-barcoded 5' primer and a J-beta primer mix. TCRdb ran MiXCR on the 5' RACE reads and lists one entry per CDR3 protein. Counted here are about 580,000 distinct CDR3 sequences, around 48% occurring once; the ten biggest clones make up roughly 24%. The sample was blood. The receptors originated from a man older than 75 in good health.

In its sample, this clonotype was seen a few times. This chain joins TRBV27 and TRBJ2-7; TRBD2 might be the D (5 bases). Trimming removed 6 bases from V and 6 bases from J, with 9 bases in between. This CDR3 contains 11 residues. CDR1 is MNHEY and CDR2 is SMNVEV in the germline V gene (reference sequence). The CDR3 DNA reads as TGTGCCAGCAGGTTGGGAGTCGAGCAGTACTTC. Protein sequence: CASRLGVEQYF.

The chain has TRBV9 and TRBJ2-5, with 9 bases aligning to TRBD2. The J call may be in error: the DNA end matches TRBJ2-7 better. CDR1 and CDR2 from the germline V gene are SGDLS and YYNGEE. The CDR3 runs to 16 residues. The CDR3 spells CASSVSRSGRKGEQYF. CDR3 coding DNA: TGTGCCAGCAGCGTAAGCCGAAGCGGGAGGAAGGGCGAGCAGTACTTC.

The V and J genes are TRBV6-2 or TRBV6-3 and TRBJ2-1, with 7 bases matching TRBD1. CDR1 and CDR2 (germline): MNHEY, SVGEGT. The CDR3 covers 15 residues. The V and J ends lost 2 bases and 8 bases, in that order; junction bases with no gene match: 9. This chain's CDR3 is CASSYRDSQVDEQFF. The CDR3, as DNA: TGTGCCAGCAGTTACCGGGACAGCCAGGTTGATGAGCAGTTCTTC.

This clonotype occurred a few times. The rearrangement joins TRBV10-2 to TRBJ2-5; weak D call: TRBD1 (6 bases). The CDR3 extends over 14 amino acids. The V gene's germline CDR1 is WSHSY and CDR2 SAAADI. V was clipped by 10 bases and J by 5 bases, with 20 bases between them. The CDR3 bases are TGCGCCACCCAGAGTGACAGGCTGAAGGAGACCCAGTACTTC. Translating it yields CATQSDRLKETQYF.

CDR3 in DNA: TGTGCCAGCAGCTCCCCCGGGACAGAAAAACTGTTTTTT. This sequence encodes CASSSPGTEKLFF. This sequence joins TRBV3-1 and TRBJ1-4; TRBD1 might be the D (6 bases). Germline assignment: CDR1 LGHDT and CDR2 YNNKEL (reference sequence). The V and J ends lost 5 bases and 8 bases respectively, with 12 bases between them. This CDR3 contains 13 residues.

The chain carries TRBV7-2 and TRBJ1-2; D call uncertain. Between the trimmed V and J ends, which lost 5 bases and 4 bases, there was a span of 17 bases. This CDR3 is 15 amino acids long. CDR1 is SGHTA and CDR2 is FQGNSA in the germline V gene. In DNA form, the CDR3 reads TGTGCCAGCAGCCAAGGAAGGGAGGGCTTCTATGGCTACACCTTC. Protein: CASSQGREGFYGYTF.

This clonotype came up a few times. The V and J genes are TRBV9 and TRBJ2-3; D perhaps matches TRBD2 (7 bases). CDR1 and CDR2 from the germline V gene are SGDLS and YYNGEE. V was shortened by 4 bases and J by 1 base, with 16 bases between the two germline ends. There are 16 residues in the CDR3. The CDR3 nucleotides are TGTGCCAGCAGCCCCCGGGGGGCAGACGGCACAGATACGCAGTATTTT. Its translation is CASSPRGADGTDTQYF. The full variable domain, completed using reference TRBV9 and TRBJ2-3, is DSGVTQTPKHLITATGQRVTLRCSPRSGDLSVYWYQQSLDQGLQFLIQYYNGEERAKGNILERFSAQQFPDLHSELNLSSLELGDSALYFCASSPRGADGTDTQYFGPGTRLTVL.

This clonotype occurred a few times. The J gene is TRBJ1-2, the V gene TRBV4-3; TRBD1 aligns across 8 bases. CDR3 length equals 13 residues. V lost 3 bases and J lost 7; bases outside the gene matches: 4. In germline, CDR1 is LGHNA, CDR2 YSLEER. The CDR3 region has the DNA TGCGCCAGCAGCCAGGACAGGGAGGTTGGCTACACCTTC. This encodes CASSQDREVGYTF.

A word on this clonotype: A much more abundant neighbour one base away suggests this may be a read error. This sequence joins TRBV10-3 and TRBJ1-1; 8 bases line up with TRBD1. CDR3 length: 14 amino acids. CDR1 is ENHRY and CDR2 is SYGVKD in the germline V gene. Here the CDR3 DNA reads TGTGCCATCCGTGAGGGGACAGGGAACACTGAAGCTTTCTTT. Protein product: CAIREGTGNTEAFF.

Comment on this clonotype: One base away lies a much larger clone, so this may be a sequencing read error. The chain carries TRBV12-3 or TRBV12-4 and TRBJ2-1; weak D call: TRBD2 (5 bases). Trimming cost V 7 bases and J 6 bases, with 16 bases left between them. The CDR3 covers 14 residues. CDR3 bases: TGTGCCAGCACCGTACTAGGACCTCGCAATGAGCAGTTCTTC. Encoded protein: CASTVLGPRNEQFF.